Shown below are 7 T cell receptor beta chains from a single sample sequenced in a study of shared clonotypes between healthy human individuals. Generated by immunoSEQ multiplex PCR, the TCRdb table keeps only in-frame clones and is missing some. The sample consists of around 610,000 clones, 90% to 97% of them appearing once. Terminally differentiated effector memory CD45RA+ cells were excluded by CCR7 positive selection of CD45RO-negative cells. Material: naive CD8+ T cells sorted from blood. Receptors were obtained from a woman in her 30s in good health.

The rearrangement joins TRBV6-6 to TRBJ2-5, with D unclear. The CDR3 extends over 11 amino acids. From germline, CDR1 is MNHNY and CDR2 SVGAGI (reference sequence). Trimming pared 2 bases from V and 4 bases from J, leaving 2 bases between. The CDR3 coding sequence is TGTGCCAGCAGTTACGCAGAGACCCAGTACTTC. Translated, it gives CASSYAETQYF.

This CDR3 is CASSTYSQGYGYTF. The CDR3 DNA sequence: TGTGCCAGCAGTACGTACTCCCAGGGATATGGCTACACCTTC. This chain joins TRBV27 and TRBJ1-2, with D possibly matching TRBD1 (5 bases). Deletions cut 5 bases from V and 5 bases from J, with 15 bases between. The length of the CDR3 is 14 residues. Germline V CDR1 and CDR2: MNHEY, SMNVEV (reference sequence).

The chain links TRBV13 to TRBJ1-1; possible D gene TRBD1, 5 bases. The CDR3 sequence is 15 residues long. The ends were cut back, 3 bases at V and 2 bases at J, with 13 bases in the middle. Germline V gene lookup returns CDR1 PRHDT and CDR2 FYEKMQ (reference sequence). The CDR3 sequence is CASSFQGRGNTEAFF. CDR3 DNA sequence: TGTGCCAGCAGCTTTCAGGGTAGGGGAAACACTGAAGCTTTCTTT.

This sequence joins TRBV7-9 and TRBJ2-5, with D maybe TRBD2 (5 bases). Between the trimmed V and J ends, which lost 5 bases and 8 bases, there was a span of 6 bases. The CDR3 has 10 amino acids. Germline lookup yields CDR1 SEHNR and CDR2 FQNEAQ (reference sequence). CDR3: CASSRDTQYF. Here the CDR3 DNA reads TGTGCCAGCAGCCGGGATACCCAGTACTTC.

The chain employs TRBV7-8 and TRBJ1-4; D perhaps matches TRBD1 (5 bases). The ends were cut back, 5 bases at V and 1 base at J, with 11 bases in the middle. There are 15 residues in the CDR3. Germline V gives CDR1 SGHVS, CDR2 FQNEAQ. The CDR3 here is CASSVRQRTNEKLFF. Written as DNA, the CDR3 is TGTGCCAGCAGCGTACGACAGAGAACTAATGAAAAACTGTTTTTT.

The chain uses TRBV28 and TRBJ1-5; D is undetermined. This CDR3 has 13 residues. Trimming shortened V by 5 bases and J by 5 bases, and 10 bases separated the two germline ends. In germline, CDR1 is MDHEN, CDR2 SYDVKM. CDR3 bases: TGTGCCAGCAGTGTACAGAGCGATCAGCCCCAGCATTTT. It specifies CASSVQSDQPQHF.

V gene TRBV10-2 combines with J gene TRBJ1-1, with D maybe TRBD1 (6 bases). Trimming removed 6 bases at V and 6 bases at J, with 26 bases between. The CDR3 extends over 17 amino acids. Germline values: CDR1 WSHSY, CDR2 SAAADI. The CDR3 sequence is CASRPQRNRVAWAEAFF. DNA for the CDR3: TGCGCCAGCAGACCCCAGAGGAACAGGGTGGCCTGGGCTGAAGCTTTCTTT.